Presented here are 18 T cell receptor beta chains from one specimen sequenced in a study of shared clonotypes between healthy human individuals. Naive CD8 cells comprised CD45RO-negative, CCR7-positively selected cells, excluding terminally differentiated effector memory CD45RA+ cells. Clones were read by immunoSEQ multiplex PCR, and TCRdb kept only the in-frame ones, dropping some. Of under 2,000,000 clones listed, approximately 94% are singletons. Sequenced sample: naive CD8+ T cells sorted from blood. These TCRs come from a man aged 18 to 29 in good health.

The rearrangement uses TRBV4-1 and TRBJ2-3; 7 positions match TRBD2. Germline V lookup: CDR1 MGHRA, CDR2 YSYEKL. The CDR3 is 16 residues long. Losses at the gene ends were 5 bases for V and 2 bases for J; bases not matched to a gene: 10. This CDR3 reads CASSSVLADPTDTQYF. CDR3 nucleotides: TGCGCCAGCAGCTCCGTTCTAGCGGACCCCACAGATACGCAGTATTTT.

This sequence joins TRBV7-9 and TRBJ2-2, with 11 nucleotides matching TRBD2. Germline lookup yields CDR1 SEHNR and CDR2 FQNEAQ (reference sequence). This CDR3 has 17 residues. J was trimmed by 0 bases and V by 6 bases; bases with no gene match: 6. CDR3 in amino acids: CASSPPTSGANTGELFF. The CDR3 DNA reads TGTGCCAGCAGTCCTCCGACTAGCGGGGCGAACACCGGGGAGCTGTTTTTT.

The CDR3 loop reads CASSLGLAGQETQYF. The CDR3 DNA follows: TGTGCCAGCAGCCTTGGACTAGCGGGGCAAGAGACCCAGTACTTC. The chain couples TRBV7-6 to TRBJ2-5; 12 nucleotides match TRBD2. The junction had 3 bases not matched to a gene; V was cut back by 5 bases and J by 2 bases. The germline CDR1 and CDR2 sequences are SGHVS and FNYEAQ. The CDR3 has 15 amino acids.

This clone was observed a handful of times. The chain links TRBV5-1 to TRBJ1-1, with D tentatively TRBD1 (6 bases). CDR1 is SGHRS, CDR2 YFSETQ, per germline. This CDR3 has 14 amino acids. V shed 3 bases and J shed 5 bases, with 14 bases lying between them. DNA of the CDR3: TGCGCCAGCAGCTGGTTGGACAGCAAGACTGAAGCTTTCTTT. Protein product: CASSWLDSKTEAFF. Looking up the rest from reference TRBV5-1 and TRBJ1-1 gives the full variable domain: KAGVTQTPRYLIKTRGQQVTLSCSPISGHRSVSWYQQTPGQGLQFLFEYFSETQRNKGNFPGRFSGRQFSNSRSEMNVSTLELGDSALYLCASSWLDSKTEAFFGQGTRLTVV.

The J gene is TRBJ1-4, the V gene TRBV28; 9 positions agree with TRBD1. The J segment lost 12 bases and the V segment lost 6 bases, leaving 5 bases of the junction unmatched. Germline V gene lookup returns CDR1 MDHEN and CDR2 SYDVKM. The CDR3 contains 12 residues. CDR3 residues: CASSGQGMELFF. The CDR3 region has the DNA TGTGCCAGCAGCGGACAGGGGATGGAACTGTTTTTT.

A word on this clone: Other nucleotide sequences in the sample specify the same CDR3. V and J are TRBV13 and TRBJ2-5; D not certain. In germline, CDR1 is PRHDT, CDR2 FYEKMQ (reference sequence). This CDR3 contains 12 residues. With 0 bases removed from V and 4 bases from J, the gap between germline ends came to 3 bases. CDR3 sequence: CASSLGLETQYF. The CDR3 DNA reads TGTGCCAGCAGCTTAGGTTTAGAGACCCAGTACTTC. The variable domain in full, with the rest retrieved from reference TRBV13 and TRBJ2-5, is AAGVIQSPRHLIKEKRETATLKCYPIPRHDTVYWYQQGPGQDPQFLISFYEKMQSDKGSIPDRFSAQQFSDYHSELNMSSLELGDSALYFCASSLGLETQYFGPGTRLLVL.

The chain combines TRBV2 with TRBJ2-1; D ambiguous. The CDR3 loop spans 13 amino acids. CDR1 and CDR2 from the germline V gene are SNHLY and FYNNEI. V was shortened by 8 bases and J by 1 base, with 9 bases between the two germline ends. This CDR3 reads CASESVSYNEQFF. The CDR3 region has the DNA TGTGCCAGCGAGTCAGTTTCCTACAATGAGCAGTTCTTC. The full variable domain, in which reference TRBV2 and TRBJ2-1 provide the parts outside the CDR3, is EPEVTQTPSHQVTQMGQEVILRCVPISNHLYFYWYRQILGQKVEFLVSFYNNEISEKSEIFDDQFSVERPDGSNFTLKIRSTKLEDSAMYFCASESVSYNEQFFGPGTRLTVL.

The chain's CDR3 is CASSLALAEQYF. CDR3 nucleotide sequence: TGTGCCAGCAGTTTGGCCTTGGCCGAGCAGTACTTC. This sequence joins TRBV28 and TRBJ2-7, with D unclear. V lost 3 bases and J 6 bases, leaving 9 bases between the germline ends. CDR3 size: 12 residues. Germline V lookup: CDR1 MDHEN, CDR2 SYDVKM.

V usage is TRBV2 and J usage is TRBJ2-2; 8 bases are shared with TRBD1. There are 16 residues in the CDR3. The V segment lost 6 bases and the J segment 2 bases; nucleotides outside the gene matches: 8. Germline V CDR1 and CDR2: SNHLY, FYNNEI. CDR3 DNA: TGTGCCAGCAGCGACCCGGGACAGGATAACACCGGGGAGCTGTTTTTT. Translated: CASSDPGQDNTGELFF.

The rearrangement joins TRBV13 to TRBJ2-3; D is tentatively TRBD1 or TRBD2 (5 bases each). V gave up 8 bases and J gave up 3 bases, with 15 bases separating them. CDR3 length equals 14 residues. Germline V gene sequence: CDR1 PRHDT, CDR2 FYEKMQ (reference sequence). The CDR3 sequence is CASRISGQTDTQYF. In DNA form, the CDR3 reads TGTGCCAGCCGTATTTCGGGGCAGACAGATACGCAGTATTTT.

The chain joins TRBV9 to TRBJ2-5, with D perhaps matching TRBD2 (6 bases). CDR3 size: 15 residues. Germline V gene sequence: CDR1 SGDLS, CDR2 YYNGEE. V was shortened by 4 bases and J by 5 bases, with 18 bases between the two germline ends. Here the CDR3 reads CASSMRDFPPETQYF. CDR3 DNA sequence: TGTGCCAGCAGCATGAGGGACTTCCCGCCGGAGACCCAGTACTTC.

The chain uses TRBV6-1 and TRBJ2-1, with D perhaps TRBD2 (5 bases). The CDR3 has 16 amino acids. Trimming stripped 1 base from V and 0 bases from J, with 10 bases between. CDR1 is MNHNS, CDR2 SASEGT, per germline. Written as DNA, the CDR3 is TGTGCCAGCAGTGAAGTTAGCGTGGGCTCCTACAATGAGCAGTTCTTC. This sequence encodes CASSEVSVGSYNEQFF.

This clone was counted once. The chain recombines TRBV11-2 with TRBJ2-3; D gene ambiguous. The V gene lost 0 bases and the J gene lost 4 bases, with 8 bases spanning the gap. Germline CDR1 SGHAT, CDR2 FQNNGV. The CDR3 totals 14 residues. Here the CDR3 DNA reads TGTGCCAGCAGCTTAGAAGCACGGTCAGATACGCAGTATTTT. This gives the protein CASSLEARSDTQYF.

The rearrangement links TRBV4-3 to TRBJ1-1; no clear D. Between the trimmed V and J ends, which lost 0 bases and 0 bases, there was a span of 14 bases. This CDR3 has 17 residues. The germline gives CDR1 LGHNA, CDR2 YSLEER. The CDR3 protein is CASSQDGVGSMNTEAFF. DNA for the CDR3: TGCGCCAGCAGCCAAGATGGGGTAGGGAGTATGAACACTGAAGCTTTCTTT.

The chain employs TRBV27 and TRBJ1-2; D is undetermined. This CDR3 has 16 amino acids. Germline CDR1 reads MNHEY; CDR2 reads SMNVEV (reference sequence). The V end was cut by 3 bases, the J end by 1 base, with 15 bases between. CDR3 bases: TGTGCCAGCAGTTTTAGTCGGGTTGGGAGTAACTATGGCTACACCTTC. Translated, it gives CASSFSRVGSNYGYTF.

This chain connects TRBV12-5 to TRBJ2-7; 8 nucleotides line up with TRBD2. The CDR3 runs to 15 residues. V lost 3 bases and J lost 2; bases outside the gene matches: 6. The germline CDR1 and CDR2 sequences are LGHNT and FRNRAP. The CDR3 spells CASGFLAGFAYEQYF. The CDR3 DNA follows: TGTGCTAGTGGTTTTCTAGCGGGTTTCGCCTACGAGCAGTACTTC.

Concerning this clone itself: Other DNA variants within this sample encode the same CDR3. CDR3 in amino acids: CASSVGSSGTYEQYF. In DNA, the CDR3 is TGTGCCAGCAGCGTAGGTTCTAGCGGGACCTACGAGCAGTACTTC. V gene TRBV9 combines with J gene TRBJ2-7; TRBD2 agrees at 9 bases. CDR1 and CDR2 from the germline V gene are SGDLS and YYNGEE. The CDR3 runs 15 residues. Trimming removed 0 bases from V and 2 bases from J; junction bases left unmatched: 3.

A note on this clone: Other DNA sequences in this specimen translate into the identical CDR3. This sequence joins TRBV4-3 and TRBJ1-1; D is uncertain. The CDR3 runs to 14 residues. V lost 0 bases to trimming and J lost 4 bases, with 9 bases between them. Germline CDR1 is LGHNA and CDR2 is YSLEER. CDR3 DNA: TGCGCCAGCAGCCAAGATCTAGGCGGCACTGAAGCTTTCTTT. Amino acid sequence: CASSQDLGGTEAFF.